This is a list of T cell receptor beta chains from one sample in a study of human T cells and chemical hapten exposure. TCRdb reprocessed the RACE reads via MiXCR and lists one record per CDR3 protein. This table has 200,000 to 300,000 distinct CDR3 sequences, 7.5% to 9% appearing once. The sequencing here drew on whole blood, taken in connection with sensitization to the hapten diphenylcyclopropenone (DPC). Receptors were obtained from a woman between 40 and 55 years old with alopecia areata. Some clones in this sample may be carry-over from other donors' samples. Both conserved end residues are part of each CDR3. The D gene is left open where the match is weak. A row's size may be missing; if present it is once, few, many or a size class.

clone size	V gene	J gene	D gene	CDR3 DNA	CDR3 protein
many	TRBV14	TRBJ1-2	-	TGTGCCAGCAGCCAGGACAGAAGCTATGGCTACACCTTC	CASSQDRSYGYTF
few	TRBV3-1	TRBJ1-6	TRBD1	TGTGCCAGCAGCCAAGCGTTCCCTAGGACAGGGGTTTATAATTCACCCCTCCACTTT	CASSQAFPRTGVYNSPLHF
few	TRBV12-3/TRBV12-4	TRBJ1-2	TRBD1	TGTGCCAGCAGGAAAGCAGGGGGTCCCTATGGCTACACCTTC	CASRKAGGPYGYTF
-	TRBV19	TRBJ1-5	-	TGTGTCACCCTCCCCCGGGGGGATAGCAATCAGCCCCAGCATTTT	CVTLPRGDSNQPQHF
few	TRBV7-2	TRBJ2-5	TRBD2	TGTGCCAGCAGCCCTCGACTAGCGGGAGGGCCGCGGGGGGAGACCCAGTACTTC	CASSPRLAGGPRGETQYF
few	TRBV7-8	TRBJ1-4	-	TGTGCCAGCAGCTTAGGGACAGCGGAAAAACTGTTTTTT	CASSLGTAEKLFF
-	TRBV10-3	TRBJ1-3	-	TGTGCCATCAGTGAGGGGAGCTCTGGAAACACCATATATTTT	CAISEGSSGNTIYF
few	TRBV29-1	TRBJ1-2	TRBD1	TGCAGCGCTTTTACAGGGGGCTATGGCTACACCTTC	CSAFTGGYGYTF
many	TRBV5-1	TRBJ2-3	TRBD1	TGCGCCAGCAGCTTGAGGGGCAGGGGGCCAGATACGCAGTATTTT	CASSLRGRGPDTQYF
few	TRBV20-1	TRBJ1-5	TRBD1	TGCAGTGCTCTCAATCCCCTAGACAGGGGTTGGGGGAGCAATCAGCCCCAGCATTTT	CSALNPLDRGWGSNQPQHF
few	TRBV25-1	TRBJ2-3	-	TGTGCCAGCAGGGGCCAGACGGGAGACATAGATACGCAGTATTTT	CASRGQTGDIDTQYF
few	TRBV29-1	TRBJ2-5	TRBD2	TGCAGCGTTGAATACGGTAGCGGGAGTGGTACGGAGACCCAGTACTTC	CSVEYGSGSGTETQYF
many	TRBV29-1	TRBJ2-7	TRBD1	TGCAGCGTTGAAGTCCCCCGGACAGGTTCGTTCGACGAGCAGTACTTC	CSVEVPRTGSFDEQYF
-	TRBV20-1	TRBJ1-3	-	TGCAGTGCTAGAGATCTCCGGGGCTCTGGAAACACCATATATTTT	CSARDLRGSGNTIYF
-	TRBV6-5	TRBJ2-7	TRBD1	TGTGCCAGCAGTAGCCAGGGGGCCTACGAGCAGTACTTC	CASSSQGAYEQYF
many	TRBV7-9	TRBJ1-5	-	TGTGCCAGCAGCTCAGAGGGGGGTCGGTGGCCTCGGAGCAATCAGCCCCAGCATTTT	CASSSEGGRWPRSNQPQHF
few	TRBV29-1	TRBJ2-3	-	TGCAGCGTTGAACGGGAGAAGTTTGATACGCAGTATTTT	CSVEREKFDTQYF
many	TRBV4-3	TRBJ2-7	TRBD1	TGCGCCAGCAGCCAAGGGACAGGGGAAGCCTACGAGCAGTACTTC	CASSQGTGEAYEQYF
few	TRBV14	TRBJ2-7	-	TGTGCCAGCAGCCAAGCTGCTTATATCTCCTACGAGCAGTACTTC	CASSQAAYISYEQYF
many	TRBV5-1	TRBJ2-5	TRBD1	TGCGCCAGCAGCTCGACAGGGGCGGCAGAGACCCAGTACTTC	CASSSTGAAETQYF
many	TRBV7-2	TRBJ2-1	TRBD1	TGTGCCAGCAGCCGTGGACAGGAATGGAATGAGCAGTTCTTC	CASSRGQEWNEQFF
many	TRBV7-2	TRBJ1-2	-	TGTGCCAGCAGCTTAGAGTCACAGACCCACTATGGCTACACCTTC	CASSLESQTHYGYTF